This record looks at one TCR beta chain sequence and its context. Its antigen is still unknown. This specimen comes from a study of T cell repertoires in aging, cancer and after chemotherapy. Multiplex touch-down PCR with TRB-A/B primers amplified rearranged V-D-J TRB sequences. MiXCR, run by TCRdb on the multiplex PCR reads, gives a single entry per CDR3 protein. The sample lists about 6,200 distinct CDR3 sequences, 25% to 30% seen once, with around 3.9% in the top ten. Looked up from germline, CDR1 is DFQATT and CDR2 is SNEGSKA (reference sequence). The CDR3 has 12 residues. The V and J ends lost 5 bases and 9 bases respectively, with 14 bases between them. TCR beta rearrangements were amplified from peripheral blood genomic DNA. Study results and limitations: Median generation probability rose over the chemotherapy interval in each cancer cohort, suggesting rebound thymic output.

Sequenced sample: blood. This sequence was found in a human donor in good health. The chain couples TRBV20-1 to TRBJ2-1; D gene ambiguous. The CDR3 protein is CSASKYIGEQFF. The CDR3 coding sequence is TGCAGTGCTTCGAAGTACATCGGTGAGCAGTTCTTC.